This T cell receptor beta chain was retrieved from a study of cytomegalovirus exposure and HLA in healthy donors. PCR employed 60 Vbeta and 13 Jbeta primers. The data were produced by immunoSEQ multiplex PCR, yet TCRdb's version contains in-frame clones alone and is incomplete. The table lists about 83,000 clones, roughly 81% of them singletons. CDR3 size: 16 residues. V was cut by 6 bases and J by 0 bases, with 15 bases left in between. Per germline, CDR1 MDHEN and CDR2 SYDVKM. Sequencing was carried out using PBMCs. The sequence was collected from a woman younger than 45 in good health and CMV-seronegative. The chain carries TRBV28 and TRBJ1-3, with D unresolved. The CDR3 region is CASSEDTFSSGNTIYF. CDR3 bases: TGTGCCAGCAGCGAAGATACATTTTCCTCTGGAAACACCATATATTTT. Full variable domain (outside the CDR3, taken from reference TRBV28 and TRBJ1-3): DVKVTQSSRYLVKRTGEKVFLECVQDMDHENMFWYRQDPGLGLRLIYFSYDVKMKEKGDIPEGYSVSREKKERFSLILESASTNQTSMYLCASSEDTFSSGNTIYFGEGSWLTVV.